One sample yielded the 32 T cell receptor beta chains listed below, sequenced in a study of cytomegalovirus exposure and HLA in healthy donors. Both 60 Vbeta primers and 13 Jbeta primers went into the PCR. Profiling relied on immunoSEQ multiplex PCR, and the TCRdb table lists in-frame clones only, not all of them. The sample holds 100,000 to 150,000 clones, roughly 69% seen once. The sequenced sample was PBMCs. The source of these receptors is a woman between 40 and 50 years old in good health and CMV-seropositive.

This clone was detected only a few times. The CDR3 loop is CASSLARGQDYGYTF. The CDR3, as DNA: TGCGCCAGCAGCTTGGCCCGCGGACAGGACTATGGCTACACCTTC. This chain links TRBV5-1 with TRBJ1-2; 7 bases are a match to TRBD1. The germline gives CDR1 SGHRS, CDR2 YFSETQ. This CDR3 region has 15 residues. Germline trimming cut 0 bases from V and 3 bases from J; bases unmatched to any gene: 5.

This clone has just one count. The chain links TRBV5-1 to TRBJ1-1; TRBD1 might be the D (5 bases). The CDR3 has 15 amino acids. Germline V gives CDR1 SGHRS, CDR2 YFSETQ. Between the trimmed V and J ends, which lost 1 base and 0 bases, there was a span of 10 bases. CDR3 nucleotide sequence: TGCGCCAGCAGCTTGTCAGGGCAGTTGAACACTGAAGCTTTCTTT. Translating it yields CASSLSGQLNTEAFF.

The CDR3 sequence is CASSGGTEISNQPQHF. DNA for the CDR3: TGTGCCAGCAGTGGGGGGACAGAGATTAGCAATCAGCCCCAGCATTTT. The V call is TRBV21-1, the J call TRBJ1-5; the table's D call TRBD1 went unverified against the DNA. TRBV21-1 corresponds to a pseudogene. The CDR3 loop spans 16 amino acids.

This clone was found a few times. The gene calls are TRBV27 and TRBJ2-3, with D perhaps matching TRBD2 (6 bases). V lost 3 bases to trimming and J lost 2 bases, with 9 bases between them. The length of the CDR3 is 14 residues. Germline V gene data show CDR1 as MNHEY and CDR2 as SMNVEV (reference sequence). The CDR3 sequence is CASSFLANTDTQYF. CDR3 sequence (DNA): TGTGCCAGCAGTTTCCTAGCGAACACAGATACGCAGTATTTT.

This clone was seen a handful of times. The chain joins TRBV5-4 to TRBJ1-2, with 10 bases fitting TRBD1. The CDR3 runs 14 residues. The trim removed 4 bases at V and 7 bases at J, leaving 7 bases unmatched. Germline V gene data show CDR1 as SGHNT and CDR2 as YYREEE (reference sequence). The CDR3 DNA follows: TGTGCCAGCAGCGTGGACAGGGGGTATTCTGGCTACACCTTC. It is translated as CASSVDRGYSGYTF.

This clone was observed a few times. The chain combines TRBV27 with TRBJ1-2; TRBD1 matches at 9 bases. The junction had 15 bases not matched to a gene; V was cut back by 8 bases and J by 8 bases. The germline gives CDR1 MNHEY, CDR2 SMNVEV (reference sequence). The CDR3 has 15 residues. Written as DNA, the CDR3 is TGTGCCAGCTCATTTCGGTACACAGGGGGCTTCGGCTACACCTTC. This sequence encodes CASSFRYTGGFGYTF.

The J gene is TRBJ2-7, the V gene TRBV18, with 10 bases fitting TRBD1. Germline V CDR1 and CDR2: KGHSH, LQKENI. The CDR3 sequence is 14 residues long. Losses at the gene ends were 6 bases for V and 3 bases for J; bases not matched to a gene: 5. The CDR3 DNA follows: TGTGCCAGCTCCCCCGGGACAGGGGACTACGAGCAGTACTTC. This encodes CASSPGTGDYEQYF.

The rearrangement uses TRBV9 and TRBJ2-4; 10 nucleotides align to TRBD1. The CDR3 is made up of 16 amino acids. CDR1 SGDLS and CDR2 YYNGEE come from the germline V gene. V gave up 3 bases and J gave up 2 bases; unmatched junction bases: 5. CDR3 in amino acids: CASSGGTGESKNIQYF. CDR3 DNA: TGTGCCAGCAGCGGTGGGACAGGGGAGTCCAAAAACATTCAGTACTTC. Complete variable domain (other parts from reference TRBV9 and TRBJ2-4): DSGVTQTPKHLITATGQRVTLRCSPRSGDLSVYWYQQSLDQGLQFLIQYYNGEERAKGNILERFSAQQFPDLHSELNLSSLELGDSALYFCASSGGTGESKNIQYFGAGTRLSVL.

The genes are TRBV21-1 and TRBJ2-7; the D segment call TRBD1 is taken from the table without a DNA check. TRBV21-1 is a documented pseudogene. The CDR3 has 15 residues. The CDR3, as DNA: TGTGCCAGCAGCAAAAGACAGGGGATGATCTACGAGCAGTACTTC. Translated: CASSKRQGMIYEQYF.

This clone was observed a few times. V is TRBV19 and J is TRBJ1-1; 9 bases match TRBD1. Germline CDR1 LNHDA, CDR2 SQIVND (reference sequence). V shed 9 bases and J 4 bases; nucleotides not matched to a gene: 12. This CDR3 contains 15 residues. CDR3 bases: TGTGCCAGCACCTACCGAGGACAGGGGAGCACTGAAGCTTTCTTT. Its protein product is CASTYRGQGSTEAFF.

The DNA of the CDR3 is TGTGCCAGCAGTGAAAACGGCGGGACCGAAAAAAACATTCAGTACTTC. Encoded protein: CASSENGGTEKNIQYF. The chain joins TRBV6-1 to TRBJ2-4, with D tentatively TRBD2 (6 bases). This CDR3 has 16 amino acids. CDR1 and CDR2 (germline): MNHNS, SASEGT. V was cut by 2 bases and J by 4 bases, with 15 bases left in between.

The CDR3 bases are TGCGCCAGCAGCTCGGACTCCGCGGGTGACGAGCAGTACTTC. It translates to CASSSDSAGDEQYF. The J gene is TRBJ2-7, the V gene TRBV5-1; TRBD2 is a possible D gene (5 bases). V lost 3 bases to trimming and J lost 5 bases, with 15 bases between them. Germline V gives CDR1 SGHRS, CDR2 YFSETQ. The CDR3 sequence is 14 residues long.

The V gene is TRBV7-2, the J gene TRBJ1-5; D is ambiguous. V was shortened by 4 bases and J by 0 bases, with 7 bases between the two germline ends. The CDR3 sequence is 14 residues long. Germline lookup yields CDR1 SGHTA and CDR2 FQGNSA. The DNA for the CDR3 is TGTGCCAGCAGCTCTCTCTATAGCAATCAGCCCCAGCATTTT. Amino acids: CASSSLYSNQPQHF.

This clone was seen a single time. This chain links TRBV2 with TRBJ2-7; 9 positions agree with TRBD1. V lost 8 bases to trimming and J lost 6 bases; unmatched junction nucleotides: 14. Per germline, CDR1 SNHLY and CDR2 FYNNEI. This CDR3 contains 15 residues. The CDR3 sequence: CASGRTGEGMSEQYF. The CDR3 coding sequence is TGTGCCAGCGGAAGGACAGGGGAGGGGATGTCCGAGCAGTACTTC.

The J gene is TRBJ1-2, the V gene TRBV11-1; 8 bases fit TRBD1. Germline assignment: CDR1 SGHAT and CDR2 FQDESV (reference sequence). With V trimmed by 5 bases and J by 8 bases, 13 bases remained unmatched. The CDR3 spans 15 residues. The CDR3, as DNA: TGTGCCAGCAGCCCCCGGACAGGGTTAAATCTCGGCTACACCTTC. Its protein is CASSPRTGLNLGYTF. Based on the CDR3 plus reference TRBV11-1 and TRBJ1-2, the full variable domain is EAEVAQSPRYKITEKSQAVAFWCDPISGHATLYWYRQILGQGPELLVQFQDESVVDDSQLPKDRFSAERLKGVDSTLKIQPAELGDSAMYLCASSPRTGLNLGYTFGSGTRLTVV.

CDR3 residues: CASSFQGDGELFF. The DNA of the CDR3 is TGTGCCAGCAGCTTCCAGGGGGACGGGGAGCTGTTTTTT. The chain has TRBV11-3 and TRBJ2-2; 7 bases fit TRBD1. Germline lookup yields CDR1 SGHNT and CDR2 YENEEA. The CDR3 sequence is 13 residues long. With V trimmed by 3 bases and J by 7 bases, 2 bases remained unmatched.

This clone has only a few counts. The chain combines TRBV7-2 with TRBJ1-4; D is unresolved. V gave up 5 bases and J gave up 8 bases, with 12 bases separating them. CDR3 length: 13 amino acids. CDR1 and CDR2 from the germline V gene are SGHTA and FQGNSA. This CDR3 reads CASSPSGWEKLFF. DNA for the CDR3: TGTGCCAGCAGCCCATCCGGGTGGGAAAAACTGTTTTTT.

The chain combines TRBV9 with TRBJ1-1; possible D gene TRBD1, 6 bases. V lost 0 bases and J lost 7, with 10 bases in between. The CDR3 spans 13 residues. Germline lookup yields CDR1 SGDLS and CDR2 YYNGEE. CDR3: CASSVEGRGEAFF. DNA of the CDR3: TGTGCCAGCAGCGTAGAGGGCAGGGGTGAAGCTTTCTTT.

The chain joins TRBV4-1 to TRBJ2-7; 7 bases map to TRBD1. This CDR3 contains 14 residues. Germline V gene data show CDR1 as MGHRA and CDR2 as YSYEKL. The junction had 4 bases not matched to a gene; V was cut back by 1 base and J by 4 bases. Here the CDR3 reads CASSQAPTGYEQYF. As DNA, the CDR3 is TGCGCCAGCAGCCAAGCCCCGACAGGGTACGAGCAGTACTTC.

V and J are TRBV2 and TRBJ2-1, with 8 bases lining up with TRBD2. Per the germline V gene, CDR1 is SNHLY and CDR2 is FYNNEI. The CDR3 runs 14 residues. Germline trimming cut 1 base from V and 8 bases from J; bases unmatched to any gene: 4. The CDR3 reads CASSEERGMDEQFF. CDR3 bases: TGTGCCAGCAGTGAAGAGCGGGGGATGGATGAGCAGTTCTTC.

This clone has ten or more counts. The J gene is TRBJ2-1, the V gene TRBV19, with D possibly matching TRBD2 (7 bases). Trimming left V 9 bases short and J 8 bases short, with 20 bases between. CDR3 length: 14 residues. Germline assignment: CDR1 LNHDA and CDR2 SQIVND (reference sequence). The CDR3 here is CASERSGEGDEQFF. The CDR3, as DNA: TGTGCCAGCGAGAGGAGCGGGGAGGGGGATGAGCAGTTCTTC.

The chain uses TRBV27 and TRBJ2-7; D might be TRBD1 (6 bases). Trimming shortened V by 6 bases and J by 6 bases, and 15 bases separated the two germline ends. CDR1 MNHEY and CDR2 SMNVEV come from the germline V gene (reference sequence). The CDR3 consists of 13 residues. The CDR3 here is CASRKTGSVEQYF. The CDR3 nucleotides read TGTGCCAGCAGAAAAACAGGGTCTGTCGAGCAGTACTTC.

The chain uses TRBV5-4 and TRBJ1-3; possibly TRBD1 for D (6 bases). The V gene's germline CDR1 is SGHNT and CDR2 YYREEE (reference sequence). The germline V and J ends were trimmed by 3 bases and 0 bases, with 13 bases remaining between them. The CDR3 covers 16 residues. CDR3 DNA: TGTGCCAGCAGCTCTCGGACAGACGACTCTGGAAACACCATATATTTT. This encodes CASSSRTDDSGNTIYF.

This clone was seen repeatedly, ten times or more. Sequence at one end of the junction differs from germline and may be a read error. DNA for the CDR3: TGTGCCAGCAGCGAAGGCGTACAGGGTCCTGCCCAGACCCAGTACTTC. Its translation is CASSEGVQGPAQTQYF. The gene calls are TRBV6-1 and TRBJ2-5, with a weak D call TRBD1 (6 bases). This CDR3 is built from 16 residues. Germline CDR1 is MNHNS and CDR2 is SASEGT.

CDR3 in DNA: TGCGCCAGCAGCTCCACTGACGGCGGGGAGACCCAGTACTTC. This sequence encodes CASSSTDGGETQYF. The chain uses TRBV5-1 and TRBJ2-5, with D maybe TRBD2 (5 bases). The CDR3 length is 14 residues. Germline loops: CDR1 SGHRS, CDR2 YFSETQ. V shed 3 bases and J shed 5 bases, with 14 bases lying between them.

The genes are TRBV12-5 and TRBJ1-1; a possible D gene is TRBD1 (6 bases). This CDR3 is 15 amino acids long. V lost 6 bases to trimming and J lost 4 bases, with 18 bases between them. From germline, CDR1 is LGHNT and CDR2 FRNRAP. The CDR3 DNA is TGTGCTAGTGGGTCACCGCAGGGGAAAGGCACTGAAGCTTTCTTT. This sequence encodes CASGSPQGKGTEAFF.

The V and J genes are TRBV4-3 and TRBJ1-1; unclear D gene. Germline lookup yields CDR1 LGHNA and CDR2 YSLEER. This CDR3 has 15 residues. The V and J ends lost 0 bases and 3 bases respectively, with 11 bases between them. CDR3: CASSQDTGGYTEAFF. The CDR3 DNA is TGCGCCAGCAGCCAAGATACTGGAGGGTACACTGAAGCTTTCTTT.

This clone showed up just once. The CDR3 protein is CASSSDSLYGYTF. The CDR3 DNA is TGTGCCAGCAGTTCGGACAGTCTCTATGGCTACACCTTC. J is TRBJ1-2 and V is TRBV27; D is perhaps TRBD1 (6 bases). The CDR3 covers 13 residues. The V end was cut by 4 bases, the J end by 4 bases, with 10 bases between. CDR1 MNHEY and CDR2 SMNVEV come from the germline V gene (reference sequence).

The V call is TRBV4-1, the J call TRBJ2-5; a weak D match, TRBD2 (5 bases). This CDR3 has 18 amino acids. V was trimmed by 3 bases and J by 1 base, leaving 21 bases between them. Per germline, CDR1 MGHRA and CDR2 YSYEKL. The CDR3 sequence is CASSQRRSGDRSQETQYF. In nucleotides, the CDR3 is TGCGCCAGCAGCCAGCGGAGGAGCGGCGATCGGTCCCAAGAGACCCAGTACTTC.

Points on this clone: This CDR3 is missing its conserved last phenylalanine or tryptophan, likely due to a read error. V is TRBV6-5 and J is TRBJ1-1, with 7 positions matching TRBD1. V shed 11 bases, J shed 1 base, and the junction held 7 bases outside the gene matches. The CDR3 totals 13 residues. Germline CDR1 is MNHEY and CDR2 is SVGAGI. CDR3: CAGQQGPNTEAFV. CDR3 bases: TGTGCCGGGCAACAGGGGCCGAACACTGAAGCTTTCGTT.

J is TRBJ1-1 and V is TRBV7-8; D gene unclear. The CDR3 extends over 13 amino acids. V was pared by 0 bases and J by 1 base, with 3 bases between. Germline-derived CDR1 and CDR2 are SGHVS and FQNEAQ. The CDR3 DNA follows: TGTGCCAGCAGCTTAGCGAGGAACACTGAAGCTTTCTTT. Encoded protein: CASSLARNTEAFF.

CDR3 sequence (DNA): TGTGCCAGCTCACCCGGGACAGGGGACGATGAGCAGTTCTTC. Encoded protein: CASSPGTGDDEQFF. The chain couples TRBV18 to TRBJ2-1, with 10 bases that match TRBD1. CDR1 and CDR2 (germline): KGHSH, LQKENI. The ends lost 3 bases at V and 8 bases at J; junction bases unmatched: 4. This CDR3 has 14 residues.